This T cell receptor (beta chain) comes out of a study of shared clonotypes between healthy human individuals. Study observations and caveats: Among the subsets, naive ones generally showed larger estimated richness than memory ones.

Naive CD8 cells comprised CD45RO-negative, CCR7-positively selected cells, excluding terminally differentiated effector memory CD45RA+ cells. Points on this clone: Its specificity is not known.

Generated by immunoSEQ multiplex PCR, the TCRdb table keeps only in-frame clones and is missing some. The sample has 2 million or so clones, around 96% seen once. Sequencing was carried out using naive CD8+ T cells sorted from blood. The clonotype comes from a young man in good health.

CDR3: CASKLSGSRYEQYF. The CDR3 DNA sequence: TGTGCCAGTAAACTTAGCGGGAGCCGCTACGAGCAGTACTTC. The chain employs TRBV19 and TRBJ2-7; 9 bases fit TRBD2. Germline V gene sequence: CDR1 LNHDA, CDR2 SQIVND (reference sequence). This CDR3 spans 14 amino acids. V gave up 7 bases and J gave up 3 bases; unmatched junction bases: 7.